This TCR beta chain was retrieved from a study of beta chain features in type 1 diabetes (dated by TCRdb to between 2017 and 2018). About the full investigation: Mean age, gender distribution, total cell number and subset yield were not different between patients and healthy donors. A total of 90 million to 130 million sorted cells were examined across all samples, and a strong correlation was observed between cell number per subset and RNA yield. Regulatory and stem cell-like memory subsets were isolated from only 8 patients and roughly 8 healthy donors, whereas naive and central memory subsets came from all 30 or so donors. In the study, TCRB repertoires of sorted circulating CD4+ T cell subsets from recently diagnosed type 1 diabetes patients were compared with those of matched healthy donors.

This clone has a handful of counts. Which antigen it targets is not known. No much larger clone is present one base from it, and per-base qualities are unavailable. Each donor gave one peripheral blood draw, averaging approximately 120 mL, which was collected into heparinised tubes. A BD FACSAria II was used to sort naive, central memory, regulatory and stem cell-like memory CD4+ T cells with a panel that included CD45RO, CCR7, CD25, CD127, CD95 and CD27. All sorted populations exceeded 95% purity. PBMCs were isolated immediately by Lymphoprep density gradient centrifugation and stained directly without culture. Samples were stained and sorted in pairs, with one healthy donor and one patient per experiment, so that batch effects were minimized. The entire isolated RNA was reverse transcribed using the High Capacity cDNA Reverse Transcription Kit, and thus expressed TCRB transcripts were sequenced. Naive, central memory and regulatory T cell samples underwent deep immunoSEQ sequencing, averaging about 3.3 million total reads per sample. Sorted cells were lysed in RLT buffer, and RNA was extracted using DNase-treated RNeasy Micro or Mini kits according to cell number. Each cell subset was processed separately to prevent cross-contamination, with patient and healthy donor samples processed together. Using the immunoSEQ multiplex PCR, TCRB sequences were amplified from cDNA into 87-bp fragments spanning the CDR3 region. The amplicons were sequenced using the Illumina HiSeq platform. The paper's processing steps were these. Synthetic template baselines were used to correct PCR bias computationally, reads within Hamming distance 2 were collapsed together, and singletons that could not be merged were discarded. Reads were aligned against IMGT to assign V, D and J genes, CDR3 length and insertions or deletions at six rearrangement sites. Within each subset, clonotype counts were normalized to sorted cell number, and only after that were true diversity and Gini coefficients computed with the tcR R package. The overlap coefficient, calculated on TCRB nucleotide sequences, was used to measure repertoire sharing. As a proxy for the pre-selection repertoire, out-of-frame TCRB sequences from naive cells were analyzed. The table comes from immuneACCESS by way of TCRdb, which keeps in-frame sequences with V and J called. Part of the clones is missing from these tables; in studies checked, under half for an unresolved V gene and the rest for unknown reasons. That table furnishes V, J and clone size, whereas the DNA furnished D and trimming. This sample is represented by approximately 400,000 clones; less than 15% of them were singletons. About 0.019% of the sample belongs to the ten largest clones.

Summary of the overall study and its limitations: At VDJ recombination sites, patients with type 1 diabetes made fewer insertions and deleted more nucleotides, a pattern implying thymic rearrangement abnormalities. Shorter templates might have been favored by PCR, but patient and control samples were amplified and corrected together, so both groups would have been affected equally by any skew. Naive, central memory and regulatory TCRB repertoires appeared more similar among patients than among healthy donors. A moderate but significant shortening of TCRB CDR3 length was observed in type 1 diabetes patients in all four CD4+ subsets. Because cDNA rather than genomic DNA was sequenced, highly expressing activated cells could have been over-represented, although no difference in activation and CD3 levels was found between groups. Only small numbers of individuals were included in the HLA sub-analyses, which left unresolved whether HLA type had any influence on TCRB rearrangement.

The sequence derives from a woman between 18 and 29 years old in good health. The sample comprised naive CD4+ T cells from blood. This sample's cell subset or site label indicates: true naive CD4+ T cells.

The CDR3 protein sequence reads: CASSLSIAGGIETQYF. The nucleotide sequence is given as TGTGCCAGCAGCTTAAGTATAGCGGGAGGAATAGAGACCCAGTACTTC. The rearrangement joined TRBV7-9 to TRBJ2-5; 10 bases in the middle match TRBD2. CDR1 SEHNR and CDR2 FQNEAQ were looked up in the germline V gene (reference sequence). The germline V and J ends show losses of 2 bases and 4 bases respectively, and no gene match explains 7 bases of the junction. CDR3 length: 16 amino acids, cysteine to phenylalanine. Just CDR3 DNA is preserved here, 48 bases in frame from base 1.